This section outlines one TCR beta chain sequence together with its context. TCRdb's table, derived via immunoSEQ multiplex PCR, lists solely in-frame clones and lacks some. The sample shows around 100,000 clones, 90% of them seen only once. This specimen belongs to a study of OX40 agonist ivuxolimab in advanced cancers. The CDR3 has 16 residues. With 4 bases clipped from V and 3 bases from J, the junction kept 8 bases outside the gene matches. CDR1 is SGHNT, CDR2 YYREEE, per germline (reference sequence). This sequence originates from an adult with an advanced solid tumor such as melanoma, head and neck, liver or kidney cancer. The chain employs TRBV5-4 and TRBJ1-1; 11 nucleotides match TRBD1. The specimen was CD4+ or CD8+ T cells sorted from blood, collected in a trial of the OX40 agonist ivuxolimab. The CDR3 DNA sequence: TGTGCCAGCAGCCCCGGGACAGGGGGATTCGACACTGAAGCTTTCTTT. Translation: CASSPGTGGFDTEAFF.